This TCR beta chain appears in the sequencing data of a study of neurological immune-mediated disorders. 5'RACE generated cDNA with 10-nucleotide random UMIs. A single record per CDR3 protein comes from TCRdb applying MiXCR to the 5' RACE reads. This table has 60,000 or so distinct CDR3 sequences, approximately 3.6% appearing once. Germline V gene lookup returns CDR1 LNHNV and CDR2 YYDKDF (reference sequence). V lost 3 bases, J lost 2 bases, and 7 bases stayed unmatched. This CDR3 is built from 16 residues. General study points: One cluster of related CDR3 sequences contained, by phylogenetic grouping, the repertoires of 18 of 34 multiple sclerosis patients and formed a possible signature. No CDR3 amino acid sequences were shared by expanded clones across subjects, suggesting private repertoires in all groups.

This clonotype has ten or more counts. Its antigen remains unidentified. What was sequenced was PBMCs. The genes are TRBV15 and TRBJ2-1; 7 positions match TRBD1. This clonotype was sampled from a woman aged 55-75 years with multiple sclerosis. The CDR3 spells CATSSHRTGPYNEQFF. The DNA of the CDR3 is TGTGCCACCAGCAGCCACAGGACAGGTCCCTACAATGAGCAGTTCTTC.